One sample yielded the 11 T cell receptor beta chains listed below, sequenced in a study of T cells in pancreatic ductal adenocarcinoma. No neoadjuvant therapy was given to the selected pancreatic ductal adenocarcinoma patients before their surgery. Sequencing used immunoSEQ multiplex PCR; TCRdb keeps in-frame clones, though not all of them. The sample lists about 29,000 clones; around 90% were seen once. Sequenced material: PBMCs. Receptors were obtained from a human donor with pancreatic ductal adenocarcinoma.

The rearrangement links TRBV11-2 to TRBJ2-7, with D maybe TRBD1 (6 bases). Germline V CDR1 and CDR2: SGHAT, FQNNGV. Deletions cut 1 base from V and 6 bases from J, with 13 bases between. The CDR3 extends over 14 amino acids. The DNA of the CDR3 is TGTGCCAGCAGCTTAGTCTCAGGGGTCGGCGAGCAGTACTTC. Translation gives CASSLVSGVGEQYF.

The chain uses TRBV29-1 and TRBJ1-2; 7 bases line up with TRBD1. The CDR3 is 14 amino acids. V lost 1 base to trimming and J lost 3 bases; unmatched junction nucleotides: 5. Germline V CDR1 and CDR2: SQVTM, ANQGSEA. CDR3 loop: CSVEVPGQYYGYTF. In nucleotides, the CDR3 is TGCAGCGTTGAAGTCCCGGGACAGTACTATGGCTACACCTTC.

The V gene is TRBV7-9, the J gene TRBJ2-7; the match to TRBD2 covers 12 bases. Per the germline V gene, CDR1 is SEHNR and CDR2 is FQNEAQ (reference sequence). The CDR3 spans 16 residues. Losses at the gene ends were 6 bases for V and 4 bases for J; bases not matched to a gene: 10. The CDR3 protein is CASRPTSGSSRYEQYF. In nucleotides, the CDR3 is TGTGCCAGCAGGCCGACTAGCGGGAGTTCGAGGTACGAGCAGTACTTC.

The chain recombines TRBV6-1 with TRBJ1-5, with D unclear. The V gene lost 4 bases and the J gene lost 4 bases, with 17 bases spanning the gap. Germline V CDR1 and CDR2: MNHNS, SASEGT. The CDR3 contains 16 residues. The CDR3 DNA reads as TGTGCCAGCAGTGCGAATCCCCGAGGGTTGAATCAGCCCCAGCATTTT. Amino acid sequence: CASSANPRGLNQPQHF.

CDR3 residues: CASSQGRGRDFSYEQYF. In DNA, the CDR3 is TGTGCCAGCAGCCAGGGTCGCGGGAGGGATTTCTCCTACGAGCAGTACTTC. The rearrangement uses TRBV14 and TRBJ2-7; 9 bases line up with TRBD2. This CDR3 spans 17 amino acids. The V gene's germline CDR1 is SGHDN and CDR2 FVKESK. The V gene end was trimmed by 3 bases and the J gene end by 0 bases; junction bases not matched to a gene: 9. The full variable domain, with the rest looked up from reference TRBV14 and TRBJ2-7, is EAGVTQFPSHSVIEKGQTVTLRCDPISGHDNLYWYRRVMGKEIKFLLHFVKESKQDESGMPNNRFLAERTGGTYSTLKVQPAELEDSGVYFCASSQGRGRDFSYEQYFGPGTRLTVT.

V is TRBV4-3 and J is TRBJ2-3, with TRBD1 matching over 7 bases. The germline V gene has CDR1 LGHNA and CDR2 YSLEER. Trimming cost V 0 bases and J 5 bases; bases outside gene matches: 2. The CDR3 contains 14 residues. CDR3: CASSQEQGKDTQYF. In DNA, the CDR3 is TGCGCCAGCAGCCAAGAACAGGGGAAAGATACGCAGTATTTT.

The chain carries TRBV28 and TRBJ2-2; 12 bases map to TRBD2. CDR3 length: 16 residues. The germline gives CDR1 MDHEN, CDR2 SYDVKM. Unmatched junction bases numbered 8, after V lost 5 bases and J lost 7 bases. DNA of the CDR3: TGTGCCAGCAGTACAAGACTAGCGGGAGTCCACGGGGAGCTGTTTTTT. Amino acid sequence: CASSTRLAGVHGELFF. The entire variable domain, with the rest obtained from reference TRBV28 and TRBJ2-2, is as follows: DVKVTQSSRYLVKRTGEKVFLECVQDMDHENMFWYRQDPGLGLRLIYFSYDVKMKEKGDIPEGYSVSREKKERFSLILESASTNQTSMYLCASSTRLAGVHGELFFGEGSRLTVL.

V gene TRBV5-1 combines with J gene TRBJ2-3; no clear D. This CDR3 is 11 amino acids long. V was trimmed by 4 bases and J by 6 bases, leaving 6 bases between them. Germline V lookup: CDR1 SGHRS, CDR2 YFSETQ. This chain's CDR3 is CASSVDDTQYF. The CDR3 DNA reads TGCGCCAGCAGCGTGGATGATACGCAGTATTTT.

V gene TRBV28 combines with J gene TRBJ2-1, with 12 bases fitting TRBD2. The CDR3 sequence is 15 residues long. V shed 7 bases, J shed 7 bases, and the junction held 8 bases outside the gene matches. Germline-derived CDR1 and CDR2 are MDHEN and SYDVKM. The chain's CDR3 is CASTLAGGGGNEQFF. In DNA, the CDR3 is TGTGCCAGCACCCTAGCGGGAGGGGGCGGGAATGAGCAGTTCTTC.

The rearrangement joins TRBV11-2 to TRBJ1-2; 8 bases are a match to TRBD1. The CDR3 spans 13 residues. Germline values: CDR1 SGHAT, CDR2 FQNNGV. Germline trimming cut 3 bases from V and 8 bases from J; bases unmatched to any gene: 5. The CDR3 region is CASSLDREYGYTF. CDR3 nucleotide sequence: TGTGCCAGCAGCTTGGACAGGGAGTACGGCTACACCTTC.

The chain carries TRBV11-3 and TRBJ1-1, with 7 bases identical to TRBD1. The CDR3 has 13 residues. With 3 bases clipped from V and 4 bases from J, the junction kept 2 bases outside the gene matches. Germline V CDR1 and CDR2: SGHNT, YENEEA. The CDR3 DNA reads TGTGCCAGCAGCTTCCAGGGGGGCACTGAAGCTTTCTTT. It is translated as CASSFQGGTEAFF.